The 8 T cell receptor beta chains presented below share a single source sample, sequenced in a study of radiotherapy plus CTLA-4 blockade in lung cancer. Some clones are missing from TCRdb's copy, which holds only in-frame ones; the method was immunoSEQ multiplex PCR. In the table there are approximately 78,000 clones, 78% of which are singletons. The input for sequencing was peripheral blood, taken from a patient treated with radiotherapy plus ipilimumab. Receptors were obtained from a human donor with non-small cell lung cancer who had a complete response to radiotherapy plus ipilimumab.

This clone was found once. This chain joins TRBV14 and TRBJ1-5, with unresolved D. The CDR3 contains 12 residues. V lost 5 bases to trimming and J lost 0 bases, with 2 bases between them. Germline V gene sequence: CDR1 SGHDN, CDR2 FVKESK. CDR3 sequence: CASSYSNQPQHF. For the CDR3, the DNA is TGTGCCAGCAGCTATAGCAATCAGCCCCAGCATTTT.

The chain employs TRBV15 and TRBJ2-5; perhaps TRBD1 as D (5 bases). The germline V gene has CDR1 LNHNV and CDR2 YYDKDF (reference sequence). V gave up 0 bases and J gave up 5 bases, with 10 bases separating them. CDR3 length: 14 amino acids. The CDR3 DNA sequence: TGTGCCACCAGCAGAGATATGGGGCGGGAGACCCAGTACTTC. Residues: CATSRDMGRETQYF.

This chain links TRBV7-2 with TRBJ2-2; D is possibly TRBD1 (6 bases). Per germline, CDR1 SGHTA and CDR2 FQGNSA. The CDR3 spans 17 residues. V dropped 2 bases and J dropped 5 bases, with 18 bases sitting between them. The CDR3 DNA is TGTGCCAGCAGCTTATGGGGTCAGGGGTTAGTGACCGGGGAGCTGTTTTTT. Encoded protein: CASSLWGQGLVTGELFF.

This rearrangement joins TRBV5-6 to TRBJ1-5; D may be TRBD1 (6 bases). The V gene's germline CDR1 is SGHDT and CDR2 YYEEEE. This CDR3 has 16 residues. V was pared by 1 base and J by 4 bases, with 15 bases between. The CDR3 bases are TGTGCCAGCAGCTTGCTAGGCAGGGGATTGAATCAGCCCCAGCATTTT. Translation gives CASSLLGRGLNQPQHF.

This chain connects TRBV5-8 to TRBJ2-3, with TRBD2 identical over 10 bases. The CDR3 runs 16 residues. V shed 0 bases and J 4 bases; nucleotides not matched to a gene: 5. From germline, CDR1 is SGHTS and CDR2 YDEGEE. CDR3 protein: CASSLAGLAGADTQYF. CDR3 nucleotide sequence: TGTGCCAGCAGCTTGGCTGGTCTAGCGGGAGCAGATACGCAGTATTTT. The full variable domain, its missing parts supplied by reference TRBV5-8 and TRBJ2-3, is EAGVTQSPTHLIKTRGQQATLRCSPISGHTSVYWYQQALGLGLQFLLWYDEGEERNRGNFPPRFSGRQFPNYSSELNVNALELEDSALYLCASSLAGLAGADTQYFGPGTRLTVL.

The chain links TRBV9 to TRBJ1-2, with 8 nucleotides matching TRBD1. Losses at the gene ends were 4 bases for V and 6 bases for J; bases not matched to a gene: 5. The CDR3 is made up of 13 amino acids. The germline gives CDR1 SGDLS, CDR2 YYNGEE. In DNA form, the CDR3 reads TGTGCCAGCAGCCGGACGACAGGGGATGGCTACACCTTC. This sequence encodes CASSRTTGDGYTF. Full variable domain (outside the CDR3, taken from reference TRBV9 and TRBJ1-2): DSGVTQTPKHLITATGQRVTLRCSPRSGDLSVYWYQQSLDQGLQFLIQYYNGEERAKGNILERFSAQQFPDLHSELNLSSLELGDSALYFCASSRTTGDGYTFGSGTRLTVV.

The rearrangement uses TRBV18 and TRBJ1-5; tentative D call: TRBD1 (5 bases). This CDR3 has 16 residues. Germline V gene data show CDR1 as KGHSH and CDR2 as LQKENI. Trimming shortened V by 1 base and J by 4 bases, and 14 bases separated the two germline ends. CDR3 nucleotide sequence: TGTGCCAGCTCACCACGGGAGGGACGAGAAAATCAGCCCCAGCATTTT. Protein: CASSPREGRENQPQHF.

V usage is TRBV30 and J usage is TRBJ1-2; D is uncertain. This CDR3 has 11 amino acids. Trimming removed 0 bases from V and 7 bases from J, with 6 bases in between. Germline values: CDR1 GTSNPN, CDR2 SVGIG (reference sequence). CDR3 sequence reads: CAWSVYPGYTF. The DNA for the CDR3 is TGTGCCTGGAGTGTTTATCCTGGCTACACCTTC.